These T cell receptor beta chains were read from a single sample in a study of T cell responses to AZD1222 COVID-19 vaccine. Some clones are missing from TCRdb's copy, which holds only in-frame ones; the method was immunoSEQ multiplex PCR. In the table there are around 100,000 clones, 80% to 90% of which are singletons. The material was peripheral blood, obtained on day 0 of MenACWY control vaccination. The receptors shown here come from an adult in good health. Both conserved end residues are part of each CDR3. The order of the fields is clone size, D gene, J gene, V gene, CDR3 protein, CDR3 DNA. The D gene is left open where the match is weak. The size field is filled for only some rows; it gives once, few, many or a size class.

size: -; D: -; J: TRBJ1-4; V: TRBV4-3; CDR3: CASSPEGQNNEKLFF; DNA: TGCGCCAGCAGCCCAGAGGGGCAAAATAATGAAAAACTGTTTTTT
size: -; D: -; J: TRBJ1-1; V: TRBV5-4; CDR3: CASSLDPGFNTEAFF; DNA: TGTGCCAGCAGCTTGGACCCAGGCTTCAACACTGAAGCTTTCTTT
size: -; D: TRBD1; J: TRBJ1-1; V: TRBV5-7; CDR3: CASSFAGTAKNGEAFF; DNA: TGTGCCAGCAGCTTTGCTGGGACAGCAAAGAACGGTGAAGCTTTCTTT
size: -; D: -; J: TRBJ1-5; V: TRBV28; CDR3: CASSLGGFSNQPQHF; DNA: TGTGCCAGCAGTTTAGGAGGGTTTAGCAATCAGCCCCAGCATTTT
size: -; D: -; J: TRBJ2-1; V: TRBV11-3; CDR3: CASSLVDGEGRQFF; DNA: TGTGCCAGCAGCTTAGTAGACGGGGAAGGGAGACAGTTCTTC
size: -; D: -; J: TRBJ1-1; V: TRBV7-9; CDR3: CATPPRELITFF; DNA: TGTGCCACCCCCCCCAGAGAGCTTATTACTTTCTTT
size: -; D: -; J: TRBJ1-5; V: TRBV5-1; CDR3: CASSLGSTNQPQHF; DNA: TGCGCCAGCAGCTTGGGCAGCACCAATCAGCCCCAGCATTTT
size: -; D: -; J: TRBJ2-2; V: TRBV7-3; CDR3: CASSLTSGAFGELFF; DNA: TGTGCCAGCAGCTTAACGTCAGGAGCGTTCGGGGAGCTGTTTTTT
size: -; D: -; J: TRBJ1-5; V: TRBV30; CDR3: CAWSVADGQPQHF; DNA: TGTGCCTGGAGCGTCGCCGATGGACAGCCCCAGCATTTT
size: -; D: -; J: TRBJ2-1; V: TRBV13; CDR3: CASSSISSYNEQFF; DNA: TGTGCCAGCAGCTCTATTAGCTCCTACAATGAGCAGTTCTTC
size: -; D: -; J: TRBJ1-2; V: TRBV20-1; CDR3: CSASGTQEGTYGYTF; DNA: TGCAGTGCTAGTGGGACGCAGGAGGGAACTTATGGCTACACCTTC
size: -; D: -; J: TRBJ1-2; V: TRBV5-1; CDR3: CASSLGVDYGYTF; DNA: TGCGCCAGCAGCTTGGGTGTTGACTATGGCTACACCTTC
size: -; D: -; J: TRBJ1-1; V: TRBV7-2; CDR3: CASSPGSGVLGTEAFF; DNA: TGTGCCAGCAGCCCAGGCTCAGGGGTATTGGGCACTGAAGCTTTCTTT
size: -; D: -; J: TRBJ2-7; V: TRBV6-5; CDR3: CASSYSNGGDYEQYF; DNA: TGTGCCAGCAGTTACTCGAATGGGGGCGACTACGAGCAGTACTTC
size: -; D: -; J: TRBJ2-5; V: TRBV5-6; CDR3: CASSLGRKYQETQYF; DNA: TGTGCCAGCAGCTTGGGAAGGAAGTACCAAGAGACCCAGTACTTC
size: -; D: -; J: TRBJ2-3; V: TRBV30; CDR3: CAWSVGRSADTQYF; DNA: TGTGCCTGGAGTGTAGGGCGAAGCGCAGATACGCAGTATTTT
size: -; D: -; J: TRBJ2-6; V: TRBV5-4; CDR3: CASSNRLLDSGANVLTF; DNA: TGTGCCAGCAGCAACAGGCTCCTGGACTCTGGGGCCAACGTCCTGACTTTC
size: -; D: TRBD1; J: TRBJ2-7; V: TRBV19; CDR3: CASSPGQGGEQYF; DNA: TGTGCCAGTAGTCCCGGACAGGGGGGCGAGCAGTACTTC
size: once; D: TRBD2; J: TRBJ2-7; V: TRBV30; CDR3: CAHRTSGLSEQYF; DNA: TGTGCCCACCGGACTAGCGGGTTGTCCGAGCAGTACTTC
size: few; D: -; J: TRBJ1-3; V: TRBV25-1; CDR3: CASSGLRGNTIYF; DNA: TGTGCCAGCAGTGGCCTCAGGGGAAACACCATATATTTT
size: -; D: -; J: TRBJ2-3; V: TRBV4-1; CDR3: CASSQVGAGSTDTQYF; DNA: TGCGCCAGCAGCCAAGTGGGGGCGGGGAGCACAGATACGCAGTATTTT
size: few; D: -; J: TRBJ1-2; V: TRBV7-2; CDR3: CASSVSEESYGYTF; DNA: TGTGCCAGCAGCGTGTCAGAGGAATCCTATGGCTACACCTTC
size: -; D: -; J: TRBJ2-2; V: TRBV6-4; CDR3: CASSEMDSTGELFF; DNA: TGTGCCAGCAGTGAAATGGACAGCACCGGGGAGCTGTTTTTT
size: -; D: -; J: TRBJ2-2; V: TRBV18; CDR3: CASSRGGANTGELFF; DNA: TGTGCCAGCTCCCGAGGGGGGGCCAACACCGGGGAGCTGTTTTTT
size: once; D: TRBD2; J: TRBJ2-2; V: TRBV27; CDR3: CASSLAGGVVGELFF; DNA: TGTGCCAGCAGTTTAGCGGGGGGCGTAGTCGGGGAGCTGTTTTTT
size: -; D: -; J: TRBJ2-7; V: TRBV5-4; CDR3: CASSLTGYEQYF; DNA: TGTGCCAGCAGCTTGACGGGCTACGAGCAGTACTTC
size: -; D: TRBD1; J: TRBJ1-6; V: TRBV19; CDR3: CASSIDPGQGNSPLHF; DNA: TGTGCCAGTAGTATCGATCCGGGACAGGGCAATTCACCCCTCCACTTT
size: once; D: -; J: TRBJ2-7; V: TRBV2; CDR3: CASRAWSGVNEQYF; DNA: TGTGCCAGCAGGGCCTGGAGTGGGGTAAACGAGCAGTACTTC
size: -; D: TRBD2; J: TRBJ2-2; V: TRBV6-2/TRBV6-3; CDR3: CASSYGLAGGNTGELFF; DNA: TGTGCCAGCAGTTACGGACTAGCGGGGGGGAACACCGGGGAGCTGTTTTTT
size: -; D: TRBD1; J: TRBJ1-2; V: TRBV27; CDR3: CASSLSQTGARYGYTF; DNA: TGTGCCAGCAGTTTATCACAGACAGGGGCCCGCTATGGCTACACCTTC
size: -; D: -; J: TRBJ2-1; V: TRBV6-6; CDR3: CASSRAGEYNEQFF; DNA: TGTGCCAGTAGTAGGGCAGGGGAATACAATGAGCAGTTCTTC
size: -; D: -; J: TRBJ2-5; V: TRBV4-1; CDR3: CASSQEGAQRETQYF; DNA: TGCGCCAGCAGCCAAGAGGGGGCCCAGCGGGAGACCCAGTACTTC
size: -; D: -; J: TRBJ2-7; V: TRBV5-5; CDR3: CASLPKSGTDEQYF; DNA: TGTGCCAGCCTTCCTAAATCGGGAACTGACGAGCAGTACTTC
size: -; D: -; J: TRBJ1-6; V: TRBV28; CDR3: CATGQYRANSPLHF; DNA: TGTGCCACCGGACAGTACAGAGCCAATTCACCCCTCCACTTT
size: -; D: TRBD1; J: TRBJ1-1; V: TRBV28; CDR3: CASSQGQDSKAFF; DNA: TGTGCCAGCAGCCAAGGACAGGACTCTAAAGCTTTCTTT
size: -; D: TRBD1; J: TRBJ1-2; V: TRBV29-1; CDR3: CSAWTGPSGGYTF; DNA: TGCAGCGCCTGGACAGGTCCATCAGGAGGCTACACCTTC